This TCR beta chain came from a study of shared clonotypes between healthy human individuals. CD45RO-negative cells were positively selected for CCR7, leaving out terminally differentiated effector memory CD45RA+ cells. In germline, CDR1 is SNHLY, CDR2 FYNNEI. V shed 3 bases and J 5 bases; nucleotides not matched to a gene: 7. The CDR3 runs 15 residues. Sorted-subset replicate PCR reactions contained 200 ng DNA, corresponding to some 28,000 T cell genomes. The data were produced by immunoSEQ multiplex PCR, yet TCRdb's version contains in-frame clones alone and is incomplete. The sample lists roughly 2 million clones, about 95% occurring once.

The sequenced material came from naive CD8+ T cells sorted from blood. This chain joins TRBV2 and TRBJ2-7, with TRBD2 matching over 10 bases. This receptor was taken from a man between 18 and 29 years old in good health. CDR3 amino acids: CASSDALAGVDEQYF. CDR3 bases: TGTGCCAGCAGTGACGCCCTAGCGGGGGTGGACGAGCAGTACTTC.